One sample yielded the 5 T cell receptor beta chains listed below, sequenced in a study of technical replicates of blood from a few donors. Clones were read by immunoSEQ multiplex PCR, and TCRdb kept only the in-frame ones, dropping some. Of 85,000 to 100,000 clones in the sample, about 94% were seen once. The sequencing sample was made of T cells isolated from PBMCs. These receptor sequences come from a human donor in good health.

This chain links TRBV7-9 with TRBJ2-2; D is uncertain. Germline V gene data show CDR1 as SEHNR and CDR2 as FQNEAQ (reference sequence). The V and J ends lost 5 bases and 5 bases respectively, with 9 bases between them. The CDR3 extends over 13 amino acids. The CDR3 loop is CASSAQVTGELFF. The CDR3 coding sequence is TGTGCCAGCAGCGCGCAAGTTACCGGGGAGCTGTTTTTT. Together with reference TRBV7-9 and TRBJ2-2, the CDR3 gives the full variable domain: DTGVSQNPRHKITKRGQNVTFRCDPISEHNRLYWYRQTLGQGPEFLTYFQNEAQLEKSRLLSDRFSAERPKGSFSTLEIQRTEQGDSAMYLCASSAQVTGELFFGEGSRLTVL.

The J gene is TRBJ1-1, the V gene TRBV6-5; D remains unclear. This CDR3 region has 16 residues. Germline V gene data show CDR1 as MNHEY and CDR2 as SVGAGI. V lost 0 bases and J 2 bases, leaving 13 bases between the germline ends. CDR3 in amino acids: CASSYSNLGSNTEAFF. DNA of the CDR3: TGTGCCAGCAGTTACTCGAATCTTGGCAGTAACACTGAAGCTTTCTTT.

This clone has a single count. The genes are TRBV4-1 and TRBJ2-5; possible D gene TRBD1, 5 bases. The CDR3 consists of 14 residues. Germline values: CDR1 MGHRA, CDR2 YSYEKL. The V gene lost 2 bases and the J gene lost 5 bases, with 12 bases spanning the gap. The CDR3 sequence is CASSQRQGWETQYF. CDR3 DNA sequence: TGCGCCAGCAGCCAACGGCAGGGCTGGGAGACCCAGTACTTC.

The chain combines TRBV5-8 with TRBJ2-1; 7 bases are a match to TRBD2. Germline assignment: CDR1 SGHTS and CDR2 YDEGEE. This CDR3 contains 15 residues. Trimming removed 1 base from V and 7 bases from J; junction bases left unmatched: 8. Here the CDR3 DNA reads TGTGCCAGCAGCTTGTGGGGCGGGAGAGGGAATGAGCAGTTCTTC. The encoded protein is CASSLWGGRGNEQFF.

J is TRBJ2-7 and V is TRBV27; 16 bases are a match to TRBD2. The V segment lost 8 bases and the J segment 7 bases; nucleotides outside the gene matches: 14. Germline V gene sequence: CDR1 MNHEY, CDR2 SMNVEV (reference sequence). CDR3 length equals 17 residues. CDR3 sequence reads: CASSGLAGGPYLLEQYF. The CDR3 DNA is TGTGCCAGCTCGGGACTAGCGGGAGGGCCTTATCTGTTGGAGCAGTACTTC.